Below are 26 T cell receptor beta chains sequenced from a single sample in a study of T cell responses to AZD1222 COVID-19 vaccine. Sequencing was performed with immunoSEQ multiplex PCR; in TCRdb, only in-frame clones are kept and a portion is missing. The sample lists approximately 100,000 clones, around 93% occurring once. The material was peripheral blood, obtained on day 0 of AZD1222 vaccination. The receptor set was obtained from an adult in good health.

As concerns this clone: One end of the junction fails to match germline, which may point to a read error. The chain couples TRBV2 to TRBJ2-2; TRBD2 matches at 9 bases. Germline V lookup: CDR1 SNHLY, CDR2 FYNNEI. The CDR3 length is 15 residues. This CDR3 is CASNPGLAKTGELFF. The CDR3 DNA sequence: TGTGCCAGCAACCCAGGACTAGCGAAGACCGGGGAGCTGTTTTTT.

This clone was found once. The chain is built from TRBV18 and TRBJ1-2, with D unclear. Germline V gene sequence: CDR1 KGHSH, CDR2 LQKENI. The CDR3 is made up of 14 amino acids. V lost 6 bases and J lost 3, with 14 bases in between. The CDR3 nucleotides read TGTGCCAGCTCTCAGGTCCACGGAGACTATGGCTACACCTTC. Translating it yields CASSQVHGDYGYTF.

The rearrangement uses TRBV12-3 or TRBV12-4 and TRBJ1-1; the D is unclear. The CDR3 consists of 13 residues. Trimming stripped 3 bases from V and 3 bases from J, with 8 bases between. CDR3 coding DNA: TGTGCCAGCAGTTTTTGGAGGGACACTGAAGCTTTCTTT. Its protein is CASSFWRDTEAFF.

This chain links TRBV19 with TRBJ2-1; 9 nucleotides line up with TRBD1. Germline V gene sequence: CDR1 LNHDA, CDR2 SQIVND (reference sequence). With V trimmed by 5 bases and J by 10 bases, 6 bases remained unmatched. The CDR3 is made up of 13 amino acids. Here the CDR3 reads CASSYDRGGEQFF. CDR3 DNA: TGTGCCAGTAGTTACGACAGGGGGGGCGAGCAGTTCTTC.

Written as DNA, the CDR3 is TGTGCTAGTGGTTTGCCGCGAGGGAATGGAAACACCATATATTTT. This sequence encodes CASGLPRGNGNTIYF. This rearrangement joins TRBV12-5 to TRBJ1-3; no clear D gene. Germline V gene data show CDR1 as LGHNT and CDR2 as FRNRAP. The CDR3 is 15 residues long. The ends were cut back, 2 bases at V and 3 bases at J, with 11 bases in the middle.

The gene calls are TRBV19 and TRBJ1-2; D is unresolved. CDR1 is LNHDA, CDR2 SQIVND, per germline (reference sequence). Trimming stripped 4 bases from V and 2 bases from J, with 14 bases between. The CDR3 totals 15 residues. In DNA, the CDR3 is TGTGCCAGTAGTACTCATGCCACAGCCAACTATGGCTACACCTTC. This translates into CASSTHATANYGYTF.

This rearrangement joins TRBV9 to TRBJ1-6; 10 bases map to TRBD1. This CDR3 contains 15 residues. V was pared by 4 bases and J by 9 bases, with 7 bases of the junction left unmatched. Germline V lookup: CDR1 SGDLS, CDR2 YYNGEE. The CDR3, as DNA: TGTGCCAGCAGCCCGCAGGGACAGGGGAGTTCACCCCTCCACTTT. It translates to CASSPQGQGSSPLHF.

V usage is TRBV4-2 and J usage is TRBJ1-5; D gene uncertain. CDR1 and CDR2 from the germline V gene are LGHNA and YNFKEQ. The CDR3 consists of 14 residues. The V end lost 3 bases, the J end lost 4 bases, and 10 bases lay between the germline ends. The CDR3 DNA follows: TGTGCCAGCAGCCACGAGGACGGAAATCAGCCCCAGCATTTT. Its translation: CASSHEDGNQPQHF.

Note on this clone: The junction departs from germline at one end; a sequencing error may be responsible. This CDR3 is CASRLGLDSSGNTIYF. Here the CDR3 DNA reads TGTGCCAGCAGATTAGGGCTGGACAGCTCTGGAAACACCATATATTTT. The chain couples TRBV11-2 to TRBJ1-3; possible D gene TRBD1, 6 bases. The CDR3 has 16 amino acids. Germline CDR1 SGHAT, CDR2 FQNNGV.

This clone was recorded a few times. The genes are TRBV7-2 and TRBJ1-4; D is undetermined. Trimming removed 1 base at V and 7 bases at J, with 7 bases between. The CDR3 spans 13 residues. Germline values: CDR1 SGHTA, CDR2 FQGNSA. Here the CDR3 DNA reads TGTGCCAGCAGCTTAGGTGTTTTTGAAAAACTGTTTTTT. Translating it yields CASSLGVFEKLFF.

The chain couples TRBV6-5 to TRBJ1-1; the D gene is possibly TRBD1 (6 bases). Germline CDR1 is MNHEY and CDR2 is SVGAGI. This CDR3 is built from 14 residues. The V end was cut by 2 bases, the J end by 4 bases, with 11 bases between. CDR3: CASSYNPTGTEAFF. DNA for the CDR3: TGTGCCAGCAGTTACAATCCGACAGGCACTGAAGCTTTCTTT.

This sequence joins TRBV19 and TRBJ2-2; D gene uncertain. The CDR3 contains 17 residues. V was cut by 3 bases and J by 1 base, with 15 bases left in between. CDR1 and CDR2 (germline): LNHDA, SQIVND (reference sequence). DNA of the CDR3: TGTGCCAGTAGTATCAGAGTTGCGGCGGAGAACACCGGGGAGCTGTTTTTT. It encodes CASSIRVAAENTGELFF. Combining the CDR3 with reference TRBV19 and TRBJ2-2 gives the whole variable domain DGGITQSPKYLFRKEGQNVTLSCEQNLNHDAMYWYRQDPGQGLRLIYYSQIVNDFQKGDIAEGYSVSREKKESFPLTVTSAQKNPTAFYLCASSIRVAAENTGELFFGEGSRLTVL.

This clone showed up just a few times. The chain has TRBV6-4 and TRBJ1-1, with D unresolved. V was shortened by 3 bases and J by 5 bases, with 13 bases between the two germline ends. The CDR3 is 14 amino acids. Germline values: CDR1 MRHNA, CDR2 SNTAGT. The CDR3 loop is CASSEDPESTEAFF. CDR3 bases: TGTGCCAGCAGTGAGGACCCGGAGTCGACTGAAGCTTTCTTT.

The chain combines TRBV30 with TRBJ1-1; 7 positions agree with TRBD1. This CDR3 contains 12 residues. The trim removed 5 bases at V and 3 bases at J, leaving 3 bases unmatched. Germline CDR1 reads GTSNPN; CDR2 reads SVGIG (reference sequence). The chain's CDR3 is CAWQGQHTEAFF. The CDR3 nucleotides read TGTGCCTGGCAGGGACAGCACACTGAAGCTTTCTTT.

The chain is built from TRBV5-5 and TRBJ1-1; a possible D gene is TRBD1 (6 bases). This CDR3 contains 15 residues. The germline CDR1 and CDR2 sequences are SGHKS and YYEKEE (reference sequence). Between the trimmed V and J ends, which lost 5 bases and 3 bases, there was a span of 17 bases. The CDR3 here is CASSLRGTHHTEAFF. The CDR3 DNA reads TGTGCCAGCAGTTTGAGAGGGACACACCACACTGAAGCTTTCTTT.

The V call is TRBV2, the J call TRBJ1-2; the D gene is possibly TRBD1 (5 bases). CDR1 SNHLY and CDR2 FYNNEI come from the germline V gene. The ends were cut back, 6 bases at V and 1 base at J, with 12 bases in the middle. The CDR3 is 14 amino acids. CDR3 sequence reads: CASSQRQGNYGYTF. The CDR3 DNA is TGTGCCAGCAGCCAAAGGCAGGGTAACTATGGCTACACCTTC.

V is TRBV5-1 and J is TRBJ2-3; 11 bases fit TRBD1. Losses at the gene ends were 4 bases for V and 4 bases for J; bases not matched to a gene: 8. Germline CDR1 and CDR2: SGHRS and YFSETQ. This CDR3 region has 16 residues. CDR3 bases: TGCGCCAGCAGCCCCTATGGGGACAGGGGGTCAGATACGCAGTATTTT. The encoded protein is CASSPYGDRGSDTQYF.

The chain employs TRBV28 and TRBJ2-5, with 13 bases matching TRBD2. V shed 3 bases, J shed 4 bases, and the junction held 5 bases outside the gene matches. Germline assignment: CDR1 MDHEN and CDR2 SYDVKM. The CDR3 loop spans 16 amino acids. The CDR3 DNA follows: TGTGCCAGCAGTTTCACCGGGACTAGCGGGACAGAGACCCAGTACTTC. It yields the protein CASSFTGTSGTETQYF.

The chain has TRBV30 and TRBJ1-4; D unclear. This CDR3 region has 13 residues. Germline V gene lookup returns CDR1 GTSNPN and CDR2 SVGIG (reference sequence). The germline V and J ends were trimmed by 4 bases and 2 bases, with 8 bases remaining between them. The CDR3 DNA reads TGTGCCTGGAATCGCGACACTAATGAAAAACTGTTTTTT. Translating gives CAWNRDTNEKLFF.

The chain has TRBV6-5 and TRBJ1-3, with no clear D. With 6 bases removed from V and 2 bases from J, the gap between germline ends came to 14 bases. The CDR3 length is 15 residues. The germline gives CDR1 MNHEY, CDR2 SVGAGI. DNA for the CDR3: TGTGCCAGCAGGGTCTCAACGATGGCTGGAAACACCATATATTTT. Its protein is CASRVSTMAGNTIYF.

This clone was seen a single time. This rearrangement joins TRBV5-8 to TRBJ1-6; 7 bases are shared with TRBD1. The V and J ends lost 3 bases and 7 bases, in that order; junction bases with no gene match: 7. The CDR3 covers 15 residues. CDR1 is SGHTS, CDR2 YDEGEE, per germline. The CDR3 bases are TGTGCCAGCAGCTACCGGGACAGCTACAATTCACCCCTCCACTTT. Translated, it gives CASSYRDSYNSPLHF.

CDR3 nucleotide sequence: TGTGCCACCAGTGATTTGAGGGTTGGTGGGGAGCAGTTCTTC. It yields the protein CATSDLRVGGEQFF. V usage is TRBV24-1 and J usage is TRBJ2-1; D gene unclear. Between the trimmed V and J ends, which lost 0 bases and 10 bases, there was a span of 12 bases. This CDR3 spans 14 amino acids. Germline V gene lookup returns CDR1 KGHDR and CDR2 SFDVKD.

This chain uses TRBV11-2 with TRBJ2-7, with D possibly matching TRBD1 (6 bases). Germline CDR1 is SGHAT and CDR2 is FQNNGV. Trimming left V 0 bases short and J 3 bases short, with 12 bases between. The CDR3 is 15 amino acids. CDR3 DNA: TGTGCCAGCAGCTTAGAACAGGGTTTTAGCTACGAGCAGTACTTC. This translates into CASSLEQGFSYEQYF.

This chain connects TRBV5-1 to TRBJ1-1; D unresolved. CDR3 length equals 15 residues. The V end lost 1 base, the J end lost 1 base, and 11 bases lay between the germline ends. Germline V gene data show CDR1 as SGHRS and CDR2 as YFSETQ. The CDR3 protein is CASSLNPDKNTEAFF. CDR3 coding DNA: TGCGCCAGCAGCTTGAATCCAGATAAGAACACTGAAGCTTTCTTT. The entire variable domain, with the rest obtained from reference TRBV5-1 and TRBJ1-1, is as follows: KAGVTQTPRYLIKTRGQQVTLSCSPISGHRSVSWYQQTPGQGLQFLFEYFSETQRNKGNFPGRFSGRQFSNSRSEMNVSTLELGDSALYLCASSLNPDKNTEAFFGQGTRLTVV.

For the CDR3, the DNA is TGTGCCAGCAGACCGAGGAGGGGGGCCTACGAGCAGTACTTC. The encoded protein is CASRPRRGAYEQYF. The V call is TRBV6-5, the J call TRBJ2-7; D is possibly TRBD1 or TRBD2 (6 bases each). In germline, CDR1 is MNHEY, CDR2 SVGAGI. The CDR3 has 14 residues. The germline V and J ends were trimmed by 6 bases and 2 bases, with 14 bases remaining between them.

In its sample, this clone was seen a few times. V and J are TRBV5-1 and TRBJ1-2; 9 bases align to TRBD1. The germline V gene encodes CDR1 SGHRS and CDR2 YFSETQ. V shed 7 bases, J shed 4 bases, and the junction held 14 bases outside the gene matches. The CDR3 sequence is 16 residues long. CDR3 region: CASGPLPSTGGYGYTF. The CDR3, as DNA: TGCGCCAGCGGGCCCCTTCCTTCGACAGGGGGCTATGGCTACACCTTC.